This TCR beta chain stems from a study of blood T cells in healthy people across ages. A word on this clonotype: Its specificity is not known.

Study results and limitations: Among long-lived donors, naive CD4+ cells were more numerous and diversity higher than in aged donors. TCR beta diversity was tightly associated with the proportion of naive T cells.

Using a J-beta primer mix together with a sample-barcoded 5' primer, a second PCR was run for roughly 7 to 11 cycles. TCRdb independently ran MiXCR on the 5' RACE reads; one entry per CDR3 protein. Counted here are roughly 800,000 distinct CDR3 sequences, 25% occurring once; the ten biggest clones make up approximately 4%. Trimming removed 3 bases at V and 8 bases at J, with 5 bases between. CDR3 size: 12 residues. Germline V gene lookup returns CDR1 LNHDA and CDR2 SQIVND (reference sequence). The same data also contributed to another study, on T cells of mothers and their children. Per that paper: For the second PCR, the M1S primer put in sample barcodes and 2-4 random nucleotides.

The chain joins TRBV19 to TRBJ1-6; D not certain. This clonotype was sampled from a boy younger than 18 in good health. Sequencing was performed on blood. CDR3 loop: CASSIEDSPLHF. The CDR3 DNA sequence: TGTGCCAGTAGTATCGAGGATTCACCCCTCCACTTT.